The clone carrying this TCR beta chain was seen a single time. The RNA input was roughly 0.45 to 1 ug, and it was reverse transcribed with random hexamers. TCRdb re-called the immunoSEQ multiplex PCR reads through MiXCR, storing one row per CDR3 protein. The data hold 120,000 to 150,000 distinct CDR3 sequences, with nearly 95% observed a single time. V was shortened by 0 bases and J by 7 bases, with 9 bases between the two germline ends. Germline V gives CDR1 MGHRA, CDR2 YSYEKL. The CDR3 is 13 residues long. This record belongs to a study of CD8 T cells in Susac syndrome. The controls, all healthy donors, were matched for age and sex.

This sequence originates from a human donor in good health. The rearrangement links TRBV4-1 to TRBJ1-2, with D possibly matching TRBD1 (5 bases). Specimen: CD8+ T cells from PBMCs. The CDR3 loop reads CASSQDREGGYTF. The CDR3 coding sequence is TGCGCCAGCAGCCAAGACAGGGAGGGTGGCTACACCTTC.